This TCR beta chain derives from a study of beta chain features in type 1 diabetes. Study results and limitations: Within each of all four CD4+ subsets, Type 1 diabetes patients had TCRB CDR3s that were moderately but significantly shorter.

Of the isolated RNA, all was reverse transcribed, and so the sequenced material was expressed TCRB transcripts. Some clones are missing from TCRdb's copy, which holds only in-frame ones; the method was immunoSEQ multiplex PCR. The table lists some 370,000 clones, roughly a tenth of them singletons, with around 0.66% in the top ten. Concerning this clone: The antigen is unknown.

Input material: central memory CD4+ T cells from blood. The clonotype originates from a young man with type 1 diabetes.

In DNA, the CDR3 is TGTGCCAGCAGTGAGGAAAGGACAGGGTGGTACGAGCAGTACTTC. It codes for CASSEERTGWYEQYF. V and J are TRBV28 and TRBJ2-7; the match to TRBD1 covers 8 bases. Germline V gene lookup returns CDR1 MDHEN and CDR2 SYDVKM. Trimming removed 5 bases from V and 4 bases from J; junction bases left unmatched: 10. The CDR3 is 15 amino acids.